Below are 5 T cell receptor beta chains sequenced from a single sample in a study of graft-versus-host responses after intestinal transplantation. Sequenced by immunoSEQ multiplex PCR; TCRdb stores in-frame clones only, minus some. This table has some 120,000 clones, less than 95% appearing once. These receptors lack a known antigen. The specimen comprised unstimulated CD4+ T cells sorted from spleen or lymph node cells, sampled before intestinal transplant. Receptors were obtained from a human donor who received an intestinal transplant.

As DNA, the CDR3 is TGTGCCAGCAGCCAAGGTGGGGCAGGCAGGCAACGAGCTAACTATGGCTACACCTTC. Protein: CASSQGGAGRQRANYGYTF. The gene calls are TRBV4-2 and TRBJ1-2, with D possibly matching TRBD1 (5 bases). V lost 1 base to trimming and J lost 0 bases, with 21 bases between them. This CDR3 spans 19 amino acids. CDR1 and CDR2 from the germline V gene are LGHNA and YNFKEQ.

In its sample, this clone was seen once. This rearrangement joins TRBV5-1 to TRBJ2-4, with 7 positions matching TRBD1. The CDR3 length is 15 residues. The V segment lost 4 bases and the J segment 4 bases; nucleotides outside the gene matches: 8. Germline V gene sequence: CDR1 SGHRS, CDR2 YFSETQ. Here the CDR3 reads CASSPTTGLKNIQYF. The CDR3, as DNA: TGCGCCAGCAGCCCCACGACAGGGCTTAAAAACATTCAGTACTTC.

CDR3 sequence: CASSFIGGNTEAFF. The CDR3 DNA sequence: TGCGCCAGCAGCTTCATCGGGGGGAACACTGAAGCTTTCTTT. This chain uses TRBV5-1 with TRBJ1-1; perhaps TRBD1 as D (5 bases). Germline V gene sequence: CDR1 SGHRS, CDR2 YFSETQ. This CDR3 spans 14 amino acids. V was trimmed by 2 bases and J by 1 base, leaving 9 bases between them.

This clone was recorded a few times. The chain uses TRBV5-6 and TRBJ1-2; D may be TRBD1 (6 bases). The V gene's germline CDR1 is SGHDT and CDR2 YYEEEE. The CDR3 has 18 residues. Trimming removed 4 bases from V and 2 bases from J, with 24 bases in between. CDR3 region: CASSPGVWGRGSNYGYTF. The CDR3 bases are TGTGCCAGCAGCCCAGGGGTGTGGGGCAGGGGTTCGAACTATGGCTACACCTTC.

V and J are TRBV10-2 and TRBJ2-1; TRBD1 might be the D (6 bases). From germline, CDR1 is WSHSY and CDR2 SAAADI. The V end was cut by 4 bases, the J end by 2 bases, with 15 bases between. This CDR3 comprises 16 residues. CDR3 residues: CASSGNRVSPYNEQFF. The CDR3 nucleotides read TGCGCCAGCAGTGGGAACAGGGTCAGCCCCTACAATGAGCAGTTCTTC.